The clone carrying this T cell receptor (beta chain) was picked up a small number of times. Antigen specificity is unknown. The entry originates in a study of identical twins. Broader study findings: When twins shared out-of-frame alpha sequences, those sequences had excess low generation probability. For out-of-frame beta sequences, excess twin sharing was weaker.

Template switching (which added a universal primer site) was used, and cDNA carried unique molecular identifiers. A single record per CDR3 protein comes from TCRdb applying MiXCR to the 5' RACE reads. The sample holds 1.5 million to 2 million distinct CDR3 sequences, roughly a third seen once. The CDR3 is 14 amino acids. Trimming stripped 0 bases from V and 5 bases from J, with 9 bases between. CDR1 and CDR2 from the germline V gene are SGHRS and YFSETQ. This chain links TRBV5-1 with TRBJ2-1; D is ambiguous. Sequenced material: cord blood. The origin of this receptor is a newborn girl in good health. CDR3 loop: CASSLDFVNNEQFF. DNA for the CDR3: TGCGCCAGCAGCTTGGACTTCGTCAACAATGAGCAGTTCTTC.